This T cell receptor beta chain was identified during a study of blood T cell repertoires in COVID-19. Study context: COVID-19 samples, acute and convalescent, were from the United States, Italy and Spain. T cells, B-cell-depleted T cells, or PBMCs provided the cDNA or gDNA that served as material.

Original data processing: Amplification of reference gene primers provided the estimated nucleated cell counts. Clones were read by immunoSEQ multiplex PCR, and TCRdb kept only the in-frame ones, dropping some. V, J and clone size are those of that table, while D and trimming were read from the DNA. The sample has 200,000 to 250,000 clones, 84% seen once. The trim removed 5 bases at V and 3 bases at J, leaving 13 bases unmatched. Per the germline V gene, CDR1 is LNHDA and CDR2 is SQIVND (reference sequence). The CDR3 length is 18 residues. The sample comprised peripheral blood. The TCR comes from a man aged 45-65 years with active or convalescent COVID-19. V is TRBV19 and J is TRBJ1-5, with 10 bases identical to TRBD1. Here the CDR3 DNA reads TGTGCCAGTAGTCCCCGGGGGGGACAGGGGAGAGACAATCAGCCCCAGCATTTT. This codes for CASSPRGGQGRDNQPQHF.